The 26 T cell receptor beta chains in this list originate from one sample, sequenced in a study of cytomegalovirus exposure and HLA in healthy donors. In the PCR, 60 Vbeta and 13 Jbeta primers were used. The repertoire was sequenced with immunoSEQ multiplex PCR; TCRdb's copy has only in-frame clones and lacks some. Of roughly 220,000 clones in the sample, more than 65% are singletons; the top ten hold approximately 1.7%. The source material was PBMCs. These receptors came from a woman aged 25 to 39 in good health and CMV-seronegative.

The CDR3 loop is CASSVDRWSTEAFF. In DNA, the CDR3 is TGTGCCAGCAGCGTAGACAGGTGGAGCACTGAAGCTTTCTTT. The chain employs TRBV9 and TRBJ1-1, with D perhaps matching TRBD1 (5 bases). The CDR3 runs 14 residues. Germline V lookup: CDR1 SGDLS, CDR2 YYNGEE. Trimming pared 0 bases from V and 4 bases from J, leaving 10 bases between. Together with reference TRBV9 and TRBJ1-1, the CDR3 gives the full variable domain: DSGVTQTPKHLITATGQRVTLRCSPRSGDLSVYWYQQSLDQGLQFLIQYYNGEERAKGNILERFSAQQFPDLHSELNLSSLELGDSALYFCASSVDRWSTEAFFGQGTRLTVV.

The genes are TRBV29-1 and TRBJ2-7, with TRBD1 matching over 9 bases. The germline V gene has CDR1 SQVTM and CDR2 ANQGSEA. The CDR3 contains 14 residues. J lost 5 bases, V lost 5 bases, and 10 bases had no gene match. The CDR3 region is CSVYSGTGFDEQYF. The CDR3 DNA reads TGCAGCGTTTATTCCGGGACAGGGTTCGACGAGCAGTACTTC.

This chain joins TRBV19 and TRBJ1-2; D is unclear. Trimming left V 2 bases short and J 0 bases short, with 13 bases between. The CDR3 contains 16 residues. Germline loops: CDR1 LNHDA, CDR2 SQIVND (reference sequence). The CDR3 reads CASSIKGRSSNYGYTF. CDR3 nucleotides: TGTGCCAGTAGTATAAAAGGGAGGAGTTCTAACTATGGCTACACCTTC.

The V gene is TRBV21-1, the J gene TRBJ2-5; the table gives TRBD1 as D, unverified against the DNA. TRBJ2-7 matches the DNA end more closely, so the J call is doubtful. TRBV21-1 is described as a pseudogene. There are 13 residues in the CDR3. CDR3 loop: CASSTVPGNEQYF. The CDR3 DNA is TGTGCCAGCAGCACTGTTCCAGGGAACGAGCAGTACTTC.

In the case of this clone: The sample has other DNA sequences that encode this CDR3 too. The chain is built from TRBV19 and TRBJ1-5; 8 bases align to TRBD1. Losses at the gene ends were 6 bases for V and 7 bases for J; bases not matched to a gene: 20. Germline V gene lookup returns CDR1 LNHDA and CDR2 SQIVND (reference sequence). The CDR3 extends over 18 amino acids. This CDR3 is CASRPLGQGNGRNQPQHF. The CDR3 DNA reads as TGTGCCAGTAGACCTCTCGGACAGGGAAATGGTCGGAACCAGCCCCAGCATTTT.

The V gene is TRBV30, the J gene TRBJ2-1; TRBD2 is a possible D gene (6 bases). The ends were cut back, 2 bases at V and 7 bases at J, with 21 bases in the middle. The germline gives CDR1 GTSNPN, CDR2 SVGIG (reference sequence). There are 16 residues in the CDR3. CDR3 DNA: TGTGCCTGGAGTCTCAGGAGGGCTAGCCCTAATAATGAGCAGTTCTTC. This translates into CAWSLRRASPNNEQFF.

The chain links TRBV12-5 to TRBJ1-1, with D maybe TRBD1 (5 bases). Germline lookup yields CDR1 LGHNT and CDR2 FRNRAP. Trimming cost V 1 base and J 4 bases, with 7 bases left between them. This CDR3 comprises 13 residues. CDR3 nucleotides: TGTGCTAGTGGTTTGGGGGGGGTCACTGAAGCTTTCTTT. Protein sequence: CASGLGGVTEAFF.

The chain uses TRBV29-1 and TRBJ1-2; D ambiguous. CDR1 is SQVTM, CDR2 ANQGSEA, per germline. This CDR3 contains 13 residues. V lost 8 bases and J lost 4, with 17 bases in between. CDR3 sequence: CSTGRALTYGYTF. The CDR3 coding sequence is TGCAGCACTGGGCGAGCTTTAACCTATGGCTACACCTTC.

This chain links TRBV4-2 with TRBJ2-1, with 10 bases lining up with TRBD2. The length of the CDR3 is 15 residues. J gave up 5 bases and V 4 bases, and 5 bases lay outside the gene matches. Germline assignment: CDR1 LGHNA and CDR2 YNFKEQ. CDR3: CASSPSGGDDNEQFF. The CDR3 coding sequence is TGTGCCAGCAGCCCAAGCGGGGGGGATGACAATGAGCAGTTCTTC.

The J gene is TRBJ1-1, the V gene TRBV28, with 7 bases that match TRBD1. V shed 5 bases and J 4 bases; nucleotides not matched to a gene: 10. Germline V gene sequence: CDR1 MDHEN, CDR2 SYDVKM. The CDR3 sequence is 15 residues long. CDR3: CASSPTPTGFTEAFF. The CDR3 coding sequence is TGTGCCAGCAGTCCCACCCCGACAGGGTTCACTGAAGCTTTCTTT.

The rearrangement joins TRBV7-6 to TRBJ2-3; tentatively, D is TRBD2 (7 bases). Germline values: CDR1 SGHVS, CDR2 FNYEAQ. Trimming took off 5 bases at V and 4 bases at J, with 22 bases between the two ends. The CDR3 extends over 17 amino acids. The CDR3, as DNA: TGTGCCAGCAGCCCACCCCGGGGGCGGGAGATCGCAGATACGCAGTATTTT. It codes for CASSPPRGREIADTQYF.

This sequence joins TRBV5-5 and TRBJ1-6; 11 positions match TRBD1. The V and J ends lost 4 bases and 7 bases, in that order; junction bases with no gene match: 4. Germline V lookup: CDR1 SGHKS, CDR2 YYEKEE (reference sequence). The CDR3 totals 15 residues. The DNA for the CDR3 is TGTGCCAGCAGCCTCGGACAGGGGGCGAATTCACCCCTCCACTTT. Its translation: CASSLGQGANSPLHF. The full variable domain, its missing parts supplied by reference TRBV5-5 and TRBJ1-6, is DAGVTQSPTHLIKTRGQQVTLRCSPISGHKSVSWYQQVLGQGPQFIFQYYEKEERGRGNFPDRFSARQFPNYSSELNVNALLLGDSALYLCASSLGQGANSPLHFGNGTRLTVT.

The chain has TRBV7-2 and TRBJ2-2; weak D call: TRBD2 (5 bases). The CDR3 has 17 residues. Trimming cost V 5 bases and J 6 bases, with 22 bases left between them. The germline gives CDR1 SGHTA, CDR2 FQGNSA. CDR3 sequence reads: CASSLRRAGIEAGELFF. The CDR3 region has the DNA TGTGCCAGCAGCCTAAGACGGGCGGGCATTGAGGCCGGGGAGCTGTTTTTT.

The rearrangement uses TRBV7-2 and TRBJ2-1, with a possible D match to TRBD1 (5 bases). V lost 1 base to trimming and J lost 10 bases, with 14 bases between them. This CDR3 contains 14 residues. CDR1 is SGHTA, CDR2 FQGNSA, per germline. CDR3 nucleotides: TGTGCCAGCAGCTTAGGAGTAGGGGTGGCGGAGCAGTTCTTC. Residues: CASSLGVGVAEQFF. Full variable domain (outside the CDR3, taken from reference TRBV7-2 and TRBJ2-1): GAGVSQSPSNKVTEKGKDVELRCDPISGHTALYWYRQSLGQGLEFLIYFQGNSAPDKSGLPSDRFSAERTGGSVSTLTIQRTQQEDSAVYLCASSLGVGVAEQFFGPGTRLTVL.

This sequence joins TRBV4-1 and TRBJ1-1; 8 bases fit TRBD1. V trimming: 1 base; J trimming: 4 bases; junction bases outside the gene matches: 5. Germline CDR1 is MGHRA and CDR2 is YSYEKL. The CDR3 loop spans 15 amino acids. The CDR3 DNA follows: TGCGCCAGCAGCCAAGCAGGGGGCCCCAGCACTGAAGCTTTCTTT. Protein sequence: CASSQAGGPSTEAFF.

This clone was observed once. The rearrangement joins TRBV9 to TRBJ2-1, with TRBD1 matching over 7 bases. This CDR3 has 15 amino acids. V lost 4 bases to trimming and J lost 4 bases; unmatched junction nucleotides: 8. CDR1 SGDLS and CDR2 YYNGEE come from the germline V gene. Written as DNA, the CDR3 is TGTGCCAGCAGCCCCGGGACAGTAGTTTACAATGAGCAGTTCTTC. It yields the protein CASSPGTVVYNEQFF.

The chain employs TRBV19 and TRBJ1-1; 7 bases line up with TRBD1. Germline CDR1 and CDR2: LNHDA and SQIVND (reference sequence). The CDR3 consists of 13 residues. The V and J ends lost 6 bases and 8 bases, in that order; junction bases with no gene match: 9. CDR3: CASSHRDSYEAFF. The CDR3 nucleotides are TGTGCCAGTAGCCACCGGGACAGTTACGAAGCTTTCTTT.

The rearrangement uses TRBV4-1 and TRBJ2-7; unclear D gene. The germline V gene encodes CDR1 MGHRA and CDR2 YSYEKL. Trimming removed 3 bases at V and 0 bases at J, with 6 bases between. This CDR3 contains 13 residues. The CDR3 DNA reads TGCGCCAGCAGCCACGCGAGCTCCTACGAGCAGTACTTC. The encoded protein is CASSHASSYEQYF.

The rearrangement joins TRBV30 to TRBJ2-2; tentative D call: TRBD2 (6 bases). The CDR3 is 13 residues long. V was pared by 3 bases and J by 1 base, with 6 bases between. Germline-derived CDR1 and CDR2 are GTSNPN and SVGIG (reference sequence). CDR3 sequence (DNA): TGTGCCTGGAGGGGGGGGAACACCGGGGAGCTGTTTTTT. Encoded protein: CAWRGGNTGELFF.

On this clone itself: The junction differs from germline at one of its ends, possibly a read error. This rearrangement joins TRBV7-9 to TRBJ2-5; D is possibly TRBD2 (5 bases). The CDR3 runs to 15 residues. CDR1 is SEHNR and CDR2 is FQNEAQ in the germline V gene (reference sequence). This CDR3 reads CSSGPGRVARETQYF. The CDR3 bases are TGTTCCAGCGGCCCTGGTAGAGTAGCCCGAGAGACCCAGTACTTC.

This sequence joins TRBV15 and TRBJ1-2; a possible D gene is TRBD1 (5 bases). V lost 2 bases to trimming and J lost 3 bases, with 7 bases between them. This CDR3 is 13 amino acids long. Germline V gene data show CDR1 as LNHNV and CDR2 as YYDKDF (reference sequence). The DNA for the CDR3 is TGTGCCACCAGCAGAAGGGGCTACTATGGCTACACCTTC. Its protein is CATSRRGYYGYTF. Full variable domain (rest looked up from reference TRBV15 and TRBJ1-2): DAMVIQNPRYQVTQFGKPVTLSCSQTLNHNVMYWYQQKSSQAPKLLFHYYDKDFNNEADTPDNFQSRRPNTSFCFLDIRSPGLGDTAMYLCATSRRGYYGYTFGSGTRLTVV.

This sequence joins TRBV5-6 and TRBJ2-3; 7 positions agree with TRBD1. The V segment lost 0 bases and the J segment 3 bases; nucleotides outside the gene matches: 4. The CDR3 extends over 15 amino acids. Per the germline V gene, CDR1 is SGHDT and CDR2 is YYEEEE. The CDR3 spells CASSLVQGKTDTQYF. The CDR3 DNA follows: TGTGCCAGCAGCTTGGTACAGGGGAAGACAGATACGCAGTATTTT.

The chain uses TRBV29-1 and TRBJ2-1; a possible D gene is TRBD2 (5 bases). The CDR3 spans 12 residues. V dropped 7 bases and J dropped 4 bases, with 11 bases sitting between them. CDR1 and CDR2 (germline): SQVTM, ANQGSEA. The CDR3 here is CSAAAGYNEQFF. The CDR3 DNA reads TGCAGCGCCGCGGCGGGTTACAATGAGCAGTTCTTC.

The chain joins TRBV7-8 to TRBJ2-2; TRBD2 aligns across 7 bases. The CDR3 loop spans 17 amino acids. The germline CDR1 and CDR2 sequences are SGHVS and FQNEAQ. J gave up 0 bases and V 0 bases, and 4 bases lay outside the gene matches. CDR3: CASSLAETSANTGELFF. DNA of the CDR3: TGTGCCAGCAGCTTAGCGGAAACTAGCGCGAACACCGGGGAGCTGTTTTTT.

This clone came up once. The J gene is TRBJ1-1, the V gene TRBV4-1; no firm D call. Germline V lookup: CDR1 MGHRA, CDR2 YSYEKL. V was clipped by 4 bases and J by 4 bases, with 13 bases between them. The CDR3 contains 14 residues. The CDR3 nucleotides read TGCGCCAGCAGCCCCAGCTACAGTTTCACTGAAGCTTTCTTT. It is translated as CASSPSYSFTEAFF.

This chain's CDR3 is CASRQGQGAREQYF. Written as DNA, the CDR3 is TGTGCCAGTCGTCAGGGACAGGGGGCTCGAGAGCAGTACTTC. The chain recombines TRBV6-1 with TRBJ2-7; 12 bases match TRBD1. This CDR3 contains 14 residues. The trim removed 9 bases at V and 7 bases at J, leaving 10 bases unmatched. Germline-derived CDR1 and CDR2 are MNHNS and SASEGT.